The sequence of this T cell receptor beta chain was determined in a study of T cells in Graves' hyperthyroidism and ophthalmopathy. RNA transcripts yielded amplified TCR beta CDR3 regions. HTBI primers were used for first-round RT-PCR of the TCR CDR3. TCRdb re-analysed the multiplex PCR reads in MiXCR, keeping a single row per CDR3 protein. The data hold a few hundred thousand distinct CDR3 sequences, with 25% observed a single time. Between the trimmed V and J ends, which lost 2 bases and 5 bases, there was a span of 7 bases. Per germline, CDR1 SGHTA and CDR2 FQGTGA. The CDR3 consists of 13 residues.

This TCR derives from a man in his fifties or sixties with Graves' hyperthyroidism. The chain recombines TRBV7-3 with TRBJ2-1; D call uncertain. Input material: blood. CDR3 in DNA: TGTGCCAGCAGCTTACGGGCTAACAATGAGCAGTTCTTC. Encoded protein: CASSLRANNEQFF.